Here is one T cell receptor beta chain with its context. The data were taken from a study of blood T cell repertoires in COVID-19. Study details: Sites in the United States, Italy and Spain provided acute and convalescent COVID-19 samples. T cells, B-cell-depleted T cells, or PBMCs supplied cDNA or gDNA.

Germline CDR1 and CDR2: GTSNPN and SVGIG (reference sequence). Trimming shortened V by 5 bases and J by 5 bases, and 10 bases separated the two germline ends. The CDR3 length is 11 residues. The study recruited people aged roughly 18 to 95 years across some 23 US areas. In assigning cohorts, the study relied on participant-reported clinical history. Repertoires were generated with immunoSEQ multiplex PCR, while TCRdb's copy carries only in-frame clones and drops some. The profile covers about 200,000 clones, with roughly 90% appearing a single time and approximately 8% taken by the ten largest. The V gene is TRBV30, the J gene TRBJ2-7; no reliable D call. The material sequenced was PBMCs or T cells enriched from blood (not recorded which). This receptor was identified in a young woman who had recovered from COVID-19. CDR3: CAWSAAHEQYF. The DNA of the CDR3 is TGTGCCTGGTCGGCGGCCCACGAGCAGTACTTC.